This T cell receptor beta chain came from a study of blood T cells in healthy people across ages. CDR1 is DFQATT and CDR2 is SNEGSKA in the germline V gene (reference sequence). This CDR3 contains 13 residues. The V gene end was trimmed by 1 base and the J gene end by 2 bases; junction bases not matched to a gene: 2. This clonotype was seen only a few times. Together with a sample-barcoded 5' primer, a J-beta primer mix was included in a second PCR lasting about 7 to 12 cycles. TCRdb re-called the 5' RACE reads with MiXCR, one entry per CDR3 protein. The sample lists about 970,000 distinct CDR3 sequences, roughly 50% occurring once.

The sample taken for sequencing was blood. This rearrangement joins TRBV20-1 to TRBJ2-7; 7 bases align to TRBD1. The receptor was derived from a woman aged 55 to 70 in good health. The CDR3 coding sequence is TGCAGTGCTAGAGGGGGACAGACCTACGAGCAGTACTTC. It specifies CSARGGQTYEQYF.